A single sample gave rise to the 28 T cell receptor beta chains below, sequenced in a study of long-term antiretroviral therapy in people with HIV. The assay used was immunoSEQ (version v3.0), run at survey level. Profiled with immunoSEQ multiplex PCR; TCRdb holds only in-frame clones, not every one. The repertoire holds some 22,000 clones, with around 80% as singletons. The sequences come from unsorted PBMCs, collected 4.1 years after starting antiretroviral therapy. The receptors here all came from a woman aged 40-49 years with HIV.

J is TRBJ2-1 and V is TRBV11-2; D unclear. Germline values: CDR1 SGHAT, CDR2 FQNNGV. The V gene lost 6 bases and the J gene lost 8 bases, with 17 bases spanning the gap. The CDR3 runs to 14 residues. This chain's CDR3 is CASRATVVGDEQFF. The CDR3 DNA reads TGTGCCAGCAGGGCTACAGTAGTCGGCGATGAGCAGTTCTTC.

This rearrangement joins TRBV5-8 to TRBJ2-5; 7 bases agree with TRBD2. Germline V gene data show CDR1 as SGHTS and CDR2 as YDEGEE. The CDR3 covers 13 residues. V was pared by 4 bases and J by 5 bases, with 5 bases of the junction left unmatched. The CDR3 nucleotides are TGTGCCAGCAGCCCGGTCGGGGGGGAGACCCAGTACTTC. It is translated as CASSPVGGETQYF.

This clone was counted between two and nine times. V and J are TRBV7-6 and TRBJ2-2; 8 bases fit TRBD2. This CDR3 is 14 amino acids long. Trimming removed 7 bases from V and 6 bases from J; junction bases left unmatched: 7. Germline CDR1 is SGHVS and CDR2 is FNYEAQ. CDR3 sequence (DNA): TGTGCCAGCATCCTAACGGGAGGGCCCGGGGAGCTGTTTTTT. Its protein is CASILTGGPGELFF.

V is TRBV4-2 and J is TRBJ2-5; 8 bases match TRBD2. Germline V gene lookup returns CDR1 LGHNA and CDR2 YNFKEQ. The trim removed 0 bases at V and 4 bases at J, leaving 13 bases unmatched. The CDR3 is 18 residues long. DNA for the CDR3: TGTGCCAGCAGCCAAGATAGTGGCGGGGGGTTTGTCTCAGAGACCCAGTACTTC. This codes for CASSQDSGGGFVSETQYF.

The gene calls are TRBV10-1 and TRBJ2-1; maybe TRBD2 (6 bases). The CDR3 spans 16 residues. V lost 3 bases and J lost 4, with 16 bases in between. The germline V gene has CDR1 WNHNN and CDR2 SYGVQD (reference sequence). CDR3 sequence: CASSDPDSGAYNEQFF. In nucleotides, the CDR3 is TGCGCCAGCAGTGACCCTGATAGCGGAGCTTACAATGAGCAGTTCTTC.

The V gene is TRBV6-1, the J gene TRBJ2-7, with 9 bases aligning to TRBD2. V lost 1 base to trimming and J lost 3 bases; unmatched junction nucleotides: 4. The CDR3 sequence is 15 residues long. Germline loops: CDR1 MNHNS, CDR2 SASEGT. CDR3 DNA sequence: TGTGCCAGCAGTGAAGGCTTTAGCGGGGGCTACGAGCAGTACTTC. It is translated as CASSEGFSGGYEQYF.

The V call is TRBV7-2, the J call TRBJ2-7; D is perhaps TRBD2 (6 bases). The V end was cut by 1 base, the J end by 6 bases, with 7 bases between. This CDR3 has 12 residues. CDR1 and CDR2 (germline): SGHTA, FQGNSA. The CDR3 protein is CASSLDGGEQYF. CDR3 bases: TGTGCCAGCAGCTTAGACGGGGGCGAGCAGTACTTC.

The chain uses TRBV5-1 and TRBJ2-1; tentative D call: TRBD1 (5 bases). The germline V and J ends were trimmed by 3 bases and 3 bases, with 19 bases remaining between them. Per germline, CDR1 SGHRS and CDR2 YFSETQ. The CDR3 covers 17 residues. The CDR3, as DNA: TGCGCCAGCAGCTCGACACTTTGGGCAGGGAACTACAATGAGCAGTTCTTC. Translated, it gives CASSSTLWAGNYNEQFF.

The J gene is TRBJ2-1, the V gene TRBV6-4, with D hard to call. V lost 5 bases to trimming and J lost 0 bases, with 8 bases between them. This CDR3 has 14 amino acids. CDR1 and CDR2 (germline): MRHNA, SNTAGT. The CDR3 loop is CASSSISSYNEQFF. The CDR3 bases are TGTGCCAGCAGTTCTATTAGCTCCTACAATGAGCAGTTCTTC.

The chain uses TRBV27 and TRBJ2-1, with TRBD2 matching 7 bases. V lost 2 bases to trimming and J lost 1 base; unmatched junction nucleotides: 5. The CDR3 sequence is 16 residues long. In germline, CDR1 is MNHEY, CDR2 SMNVEV (reference sequence). CDR3 coding DNA: TGTGCCAGCAGTTTAATAGGACTAGGATCCTACAATGAGCAGTTCTTC. Translating it yields CASSLIGLGSYNEQFF.

The J gene is TRBJ1-4, the V gene TRBV5-4; no clear D. The CDR3 has 13 residues. Germline V gene data show CDR1 as SGHNT and CDR2 as YYREEE (reference sequence). V lost 0 bases to trimming and J lost 11 bases, with 11 bases between them. In DNA form, the CDR3 reads TGTGCCAGCAGCTTGGAGTCTAGGGATAAACTGTTTTTT. This sequence encodes CASSLESRDKLFF.

The J gene is TRBJ2-7, the V gene TRBV5-6; D gene ambiguous. Germline lookup yields CDR1 SGHDT and CDR2 YYEEEE. V was pared by 4 bases and J by 0 bases, with 11 bases between. This CDR3 has 14 amino acids. Written as DNA, the CDR3 is TGTGCCAGCAGCGCTGGACGGTTCTCCTACGAGCAGTACTTC. Its protein is CASSAGRFSYEQYF.

The chain combines TRBV21-1 with TRBJ2-3; whether TRBD2, the table's D call, matches the DNA was not checked. TRBV21-1 is a recognized pseudogene. This CDR3 contains 16 residues. The CDR3 spells CASSKVEGLLTDTQYF. CDR3 coding DNA: TGTGCCAGCAGCAAAGTTGAGGGACTCCTCACAGATACGCAGTATTTT.

The chain couples TRBV5-6 to TRBJ2-7, with 10 bases aligning to TRBD1. The CDR3 consists of 13 residues. The germline V gene has CDR1 SGHDT and CDR2 YYEEEE. V was clipped by 4 bases and J by 4 bases; unmatched bases: 2. The CDR3 DNA reads as TGTGCCAGCAGCGGACAGGGGGTTTACGAGCAGTACTTC. It specifies CASSGQGVYEQYF. Looking up the rest from reference TRBV5-6 and TRBJ2-7 gives the full variable domain: DAGVTQSPTHLIKTRGQQVTLRCSPKSGHDTVSWYQQALGQGPQFIFQYYEEEERQRGNFPDRFSGHQFPNYSSELNVNALLLGDSALYLCASSGQGVYEQYFGPGTRLTVT.

V is TRBV18 and J is TRBJ2-5, with D tentatively TRBD1 (6 bases). Trimming left V 10 bases short and J 1 base short, with 25 bases between. From germline, CDR1 is KGHSH and CDR2 LQKENI. This CDR3 is 17 amino acids long. This CDR3 is CATTRARQTGSQETQYF. For the CDR3, the DNA is TGTGCCACCACCCGGGCCAGACAAACAGGGAGCCAAGAGACCCAGTACTTC.

The chain carries TRBV6-5 and TRBJ1-2, with 7 nucleotides matching TRBD1. The CDR3 sequence is 15 residues long. The trim removed 0 bases at V and 8 bases at J, leaving 9 bases unmatched. Germline CDR1 MNHEY, CDR2 SVGAGI. CDR3 protein: CASSYSTGRNEGYTF. In DNA form, the CDR3 reads TGTGCCAGCAGTTACTCGACAGGGAGAAATGAGGGCTACACCTTC.

This sequence joins TRBV7-9 and TRBJ2-1; D not certain. Deletions cut 4 bases from V and 0 bases from J, with 4 bases between. This CDR3 is 13 amino acids long. Germline assignment: CDR1 SEHNR and CDR2 FQNEAQ (reference sequence). CDR3 bases: TGTGCCAGCAGCTCCAGCTCCTACAATGAGCAGTTCTTC. Translated: CASSSSSYNEQFF.

The chain combines TRBV29-1 with TRBJ2-1; 8 nucleotides agree with TRBD2. Per germline, CDR1 SQVTM and CDR2 ANQGSEA. The CDR3 loop spans 14 amino acids. J gave up 5 bases and V 5 bases, and 8 bases lay outside the gene matches. The CDR3 loop reads CSVLSGRANNEQFF. CDR3 bases: TGCAGCGTTTTAAGCGGGAGAGCGAACAATGAGCAGTTCTTC.

This clone was seen more than once but under ten times. The CDR3 here is CASTRDRADSPLHF. CDR3 DNA: TGTGCCAGCACCCGGGACAGGGCCGATTCACCCCTCCACTTT. This chain connects TRBV6-1 to TRBJ1-6, with TRBD1 matching over 9 bases. This CDR3 is 14 amino acids long. The trim removed 7 bases at V and 8 bases at J, leaving 6 bases unmatched. The germline CDR1 and CDR2 sequences are MNHNS and SASEGT.

The rearrangement links TRBV18 to TRBJ2-7, with D possibly TRBD1 on 5 matching bases. The CDR3 is made up of 13 amino acids. Germline lookup yields CDR1 KGHSH and CDR2 LQKENI. V shed 5 bases and J shed 2 bases, with 10 bases lying between them. In DNA form, the CDR3 reads TGTGCCAGCTCAGATGACAGAGCCTACGAGCAGTACTTC. Translation: CASSDDRAYEQYF. Looking up the rest from reference TRBV18 and TRBJ2-7 gives the full variable domain: NAGVMQNPRHLVRRRGQEARLRCSPMKGHSHVYWYRQLPEEGLKFMVYLQKENIIDESGMPKERFSAEFPKEGPSILRIQQVVRGDSAAYFCASSDDRAYEQYFGPGTRLTVT.

The chain uses TRBV5-1 and TRBJ2-1; 9 nucleotides align to TRBD2. CDR1 SGHRS and CDR2 YFSETQ come from the germline V gene. This CDR3 region has 15 residues. With 4 bases clipped from V and 5 bases from J, the junction kept 7 bases outside the gene matches. The DNA for the CDR3 is TGCGCCAGCAGCACGGGCGGGGGGGCAGACAATGAGCAGTTCTTC. Its protein product is CASSTGGGADNEQFF.

The chain is built from TRBV7-9 and TRBJ2-4; D ambiguous. The CDR3 contains 12 residues. Germline V gene data show CDR1 as SEHNR and CDR2 as FQNEAQ (reference sequence). V lost 4 bases and J lost 9, with 10 bases in between. Here the CDR3 reads CASSSLERIQYF. The CDR3 DNA follows: TGTGCCAGCAGCTCCCTAGAGCGCATTCAGTACTTC.

This chain uses TRBV5-1 with TRBJ2-1, with D possibly called TRBD1 or TRBD2 (5 bases each). V dropped 1 base and J dropped 6 bases, with 14 bases sitting between them. The germline CDR1 and CDR2 sequences are SGHRS and YFSETQ. This CDR3 contains 15 residues. The CDR3 loop is CASSLSVGTTNEQFF. DNA for the CDR3: TGCGCCAGCAGCTTGTCCGTAGGGACCACCAATGAGCAGTTCTTC. Using reference TRBV5-1 and TRBJ2-1 for the parts outside the CDR3, the full variable domain is KAGVTQTPRYLIKTRGQQVTLSCSPISGHRSVSWYQQTPGQGLQFLFEYFSETQRNKGNFPGRFSGRQFSNSRSEMNVSTLELGDSALYLCASSLSVGTTNEQFFGPGTRLTVL.

The count of this clone is one. This chain connects TRBV5-8 to TRBJ1-1; 7 nucleotides match TRBD1. This CDR3 contains 15 residues. V lost 6 bases to trimming and J lost 2 bases; unmatched junction nucleotides: 10. Germline CDR1 reads SGHTS; CDR2 reads YDEGEE. The CDR3 here is CASNHQGVYNTEAFF. In nucleotides, the CDR3 is TGTGCCAGCAACCACCAGGGGGTTTACAACACTGAAGCTTTCTTT.

The chain couples TRBV2 to TRBJ2-4; TRBD1 agrees at 9 bases. This CDR3 has 15 amino acids. Germline V gives CDR1 SNHLY, CDR2 FYNNEI. J was trimmed by 4 bases and V by 6 bases; bases with no gene match: 7. In DNA form, the CDR3 reads TGTGCCAGCAGCAGACAGGGGGGACGGAAAAACATTCAGTACTTC. It specifies CASSRQGGRKNIQYF.

The V call is TRBV30, the J call TRBJ1-1; D unclear. The germline V gene encodes CDR1 GTSNPN and CDR2 SVGIG (reference sequence). CDR3 length: 13 amino acids. V shed 3 bases and J shed 0 bases, with 8 bases lying between them. CDR3 in amino acids: CAWRETLNTEAFF. Written as DNA, the CDR3 is TGTGCCTGGAGGGAGACTCTGAACACTGAAGCTTTCTTT.

This rearrangement joins TRBV15 to TRBJ1-4; D unclear. CDR3 length: 15 amino acids. Germline V CDR1 and CDR2: LNHNV, YYDKDF (reference sequence). The V end lost 0 bases, the J end lost 7 bases, and 12 bases lay between the germline ends. CDR3 amino acids: CATSRDLDRREKLFF. The CDR3 DNA sequence: TGTGCCACCAGCAGAGATCTCGATCGCCGTGAAAAACTGTTTTTT.

The chain links TRBV30 to TRBJ2-7; TRBD1 matches at 8 bases. The CDR3 is 11 residues long. The germline gives CDR1 GTSNPN, CDR2 SVGIG (reference sequence). The V gene end was trimmed by 8 bases and the J gene end by 5 bases; junction bases not matched to a gene: 5. The CDR3 nucleotides are TGTGCCGGGACAGGCCTCGACGAGCAGTACTTC. Translated: CAGTGLDEQYF.